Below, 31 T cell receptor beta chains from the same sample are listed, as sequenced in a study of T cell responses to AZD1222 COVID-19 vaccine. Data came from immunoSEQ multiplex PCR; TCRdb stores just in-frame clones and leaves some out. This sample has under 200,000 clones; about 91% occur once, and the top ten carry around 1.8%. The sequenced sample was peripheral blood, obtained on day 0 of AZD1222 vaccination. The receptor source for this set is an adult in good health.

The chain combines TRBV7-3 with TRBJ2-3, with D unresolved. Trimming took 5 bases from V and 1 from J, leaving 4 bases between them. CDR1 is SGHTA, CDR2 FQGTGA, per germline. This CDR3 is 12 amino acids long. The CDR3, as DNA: TGTGCCAGCAGCGCCGGCACAGATACGCAGTATTTT. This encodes CASSAGTDTQYF.

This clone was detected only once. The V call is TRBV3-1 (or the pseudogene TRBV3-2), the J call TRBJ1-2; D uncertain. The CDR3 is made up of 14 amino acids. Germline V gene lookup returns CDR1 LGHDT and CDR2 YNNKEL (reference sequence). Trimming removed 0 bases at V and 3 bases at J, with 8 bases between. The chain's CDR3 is CASSQDRSYYGYTF. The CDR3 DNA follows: TGTGCCAGCAGCCAAGATCGGTCTTACTATGGCTACACCTTC.

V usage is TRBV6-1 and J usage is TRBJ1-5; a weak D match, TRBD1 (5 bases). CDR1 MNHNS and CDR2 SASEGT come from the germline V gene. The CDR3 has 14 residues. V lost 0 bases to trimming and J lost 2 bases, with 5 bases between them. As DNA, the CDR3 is TGTGCCAGCAGTGAAGCAGGGGGCAATCAGCCCCAGCATTTT. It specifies CASSEAGGNQPQHF.

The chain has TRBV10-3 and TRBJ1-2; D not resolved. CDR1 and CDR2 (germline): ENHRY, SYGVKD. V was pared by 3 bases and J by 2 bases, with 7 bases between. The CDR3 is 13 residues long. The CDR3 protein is CAISETENYGYTF. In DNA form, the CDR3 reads TGTGCCATCAGTGAAACAGAAAACTATGGCTACACCTTC.

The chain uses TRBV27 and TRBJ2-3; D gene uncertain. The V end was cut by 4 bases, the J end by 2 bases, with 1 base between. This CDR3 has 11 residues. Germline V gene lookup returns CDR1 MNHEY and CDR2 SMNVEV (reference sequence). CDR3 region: CASSSTDTQYF. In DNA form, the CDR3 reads TGTGCCAGCAGTTCCACAGATACGCAGTATTTT.

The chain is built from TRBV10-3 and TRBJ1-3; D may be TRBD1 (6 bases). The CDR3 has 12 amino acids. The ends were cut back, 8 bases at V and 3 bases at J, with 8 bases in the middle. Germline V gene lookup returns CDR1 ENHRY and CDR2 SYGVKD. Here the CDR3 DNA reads TGTGCCATCGCAGGGGATGGAAACACCATATATTTT. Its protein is CAIAGDGNTIYF.

The CDR3 here is CASSLVEGRNSPLHF. CDR3 sequence (DNA): TGTGCCAGCAGTTTAGTTGAGGGCAGAAATTCACCCCTCCACTTT. V is TRBV28 and J is TRBJ1-6; D is unclear. The CDR3 is made up of 15 amino acids. Trimming pared 2 bases from V and 7 bases from J, leaving 12 bases between. Germline-derived CDR1 and CDR2 are MDHEN and SYDVKM.

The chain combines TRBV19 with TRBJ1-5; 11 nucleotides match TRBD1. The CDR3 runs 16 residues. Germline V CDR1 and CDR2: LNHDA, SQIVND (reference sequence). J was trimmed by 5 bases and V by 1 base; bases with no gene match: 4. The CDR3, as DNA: TGTGCCAGTAGTATAGTTCTGGGACAGGGGGATCAGCCCCAGCATTTT. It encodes CASSIVLGQGDQPQHF.

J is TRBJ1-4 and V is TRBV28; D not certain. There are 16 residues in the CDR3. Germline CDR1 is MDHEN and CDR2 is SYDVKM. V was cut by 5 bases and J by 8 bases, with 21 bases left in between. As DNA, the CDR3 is TGTGCCAGCAGTCCCTTAAGCCGGGTCCTGCGAGAAAAACTGTTTTTT. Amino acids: CASSPLSRVLREKLFF.

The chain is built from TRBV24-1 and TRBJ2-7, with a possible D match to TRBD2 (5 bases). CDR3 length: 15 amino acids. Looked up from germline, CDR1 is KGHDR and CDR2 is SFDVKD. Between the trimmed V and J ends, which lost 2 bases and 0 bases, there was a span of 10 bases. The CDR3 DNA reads TGTGCCACCAGTGATTCTTGGGGAGCCTCCTACGAGCAGTACTTC. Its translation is CATSDSWGASYEQYF.

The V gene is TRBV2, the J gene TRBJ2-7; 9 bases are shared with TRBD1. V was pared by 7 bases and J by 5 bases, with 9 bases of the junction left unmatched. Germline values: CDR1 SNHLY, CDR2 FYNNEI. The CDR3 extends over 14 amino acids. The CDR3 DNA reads TGTGCCAGCACCCGAGGACAGGGGCACGACGAGCAGTACTTC. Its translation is CASTRGQGHDEQYF.

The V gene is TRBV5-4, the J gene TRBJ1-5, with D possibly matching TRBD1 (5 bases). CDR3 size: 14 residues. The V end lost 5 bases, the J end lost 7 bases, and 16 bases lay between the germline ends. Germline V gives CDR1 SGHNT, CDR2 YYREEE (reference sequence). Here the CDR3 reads CASSFGPRGQPQHF. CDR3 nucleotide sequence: TGTGCCAGCAGTTTCGGACCGCGGGGCCAGCCCCAGCATTTT.

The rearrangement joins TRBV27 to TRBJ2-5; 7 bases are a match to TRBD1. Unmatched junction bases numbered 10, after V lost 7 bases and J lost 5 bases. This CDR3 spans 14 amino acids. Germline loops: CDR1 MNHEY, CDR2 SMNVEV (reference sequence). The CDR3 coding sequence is TGTGCCAGCACCACGGGACAGAATGGGGAGACCCAGTACTTC. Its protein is CASTTGQNGETQYF.

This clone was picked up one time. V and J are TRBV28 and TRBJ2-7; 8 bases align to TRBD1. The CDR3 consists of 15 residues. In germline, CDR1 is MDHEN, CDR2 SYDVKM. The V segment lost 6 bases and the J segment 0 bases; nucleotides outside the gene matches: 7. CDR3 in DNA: TGTGCCAGCAGGAGATACAGGGGGTTCTCCTACGAGCAGTACTTC. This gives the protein CASRRYRGFSYEQYF.

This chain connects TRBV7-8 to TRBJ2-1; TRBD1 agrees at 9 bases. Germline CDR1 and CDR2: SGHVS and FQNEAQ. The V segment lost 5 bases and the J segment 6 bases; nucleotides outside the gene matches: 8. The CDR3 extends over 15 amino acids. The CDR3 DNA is TGTGCCAGCAGCCCCCGGGACAGGGAGGTCAATGAGCAGTTCTTC. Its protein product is CASSPRDREVNEQFF.

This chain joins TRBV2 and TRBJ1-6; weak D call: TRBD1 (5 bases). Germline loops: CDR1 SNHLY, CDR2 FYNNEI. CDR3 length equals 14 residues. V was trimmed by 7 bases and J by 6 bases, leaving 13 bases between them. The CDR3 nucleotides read TGTGCCAGCACTCTAGGGGCAGGTAATTCACCCCTCCACTTT. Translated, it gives CASTLGAGNSPLHF. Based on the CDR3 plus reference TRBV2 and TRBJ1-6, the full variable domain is EPEVTQTPSHQVTQMGQEVILRCVPISNHLYFYWYRQILGQKVEFLVSFYNNEISEKSEIFDDQFSVERPDGSNFTLKIRSTKLEDSAMYFCASTLGAGNSPLHFGNGTRLTVT.

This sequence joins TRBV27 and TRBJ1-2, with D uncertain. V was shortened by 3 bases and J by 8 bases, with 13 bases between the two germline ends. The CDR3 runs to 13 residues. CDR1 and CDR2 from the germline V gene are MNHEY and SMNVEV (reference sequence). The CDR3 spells CASSFGPGGGYTF. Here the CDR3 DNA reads TGTGCCAGCAGTTTTGGACCGGGAGGGGGCTACACCTTC.

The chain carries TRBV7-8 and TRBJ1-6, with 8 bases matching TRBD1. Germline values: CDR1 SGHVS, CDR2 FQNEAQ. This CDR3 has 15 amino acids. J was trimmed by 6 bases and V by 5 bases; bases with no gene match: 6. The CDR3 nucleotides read TGTGCCAGCAGCCTCGGACAGGGTGGTAATTCACCCCTCCACTTT. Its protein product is CASSLGQGGNSPLHF.

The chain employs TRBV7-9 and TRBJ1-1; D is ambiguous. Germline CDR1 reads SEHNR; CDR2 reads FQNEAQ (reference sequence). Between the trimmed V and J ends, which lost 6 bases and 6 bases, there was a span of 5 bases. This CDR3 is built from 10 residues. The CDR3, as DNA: TGTGCCAGCAGAGGCGCTGAAGCTTTCTTT. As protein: CASRGAEAFF.

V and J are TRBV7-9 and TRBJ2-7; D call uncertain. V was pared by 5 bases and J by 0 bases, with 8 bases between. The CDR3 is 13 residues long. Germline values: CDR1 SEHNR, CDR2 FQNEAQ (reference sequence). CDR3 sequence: CASSPRSSYEQYF. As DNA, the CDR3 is TGTGCCAGCAGCCCCAGGAGCTCCTACGAGCAGTACTTC.

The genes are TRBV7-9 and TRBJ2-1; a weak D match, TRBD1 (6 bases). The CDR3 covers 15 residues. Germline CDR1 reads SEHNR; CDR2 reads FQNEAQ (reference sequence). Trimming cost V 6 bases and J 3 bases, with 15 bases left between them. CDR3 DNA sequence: TGTGCCAGCAGTTCACCCAAGGACAGCTACAATGAGCAGTTCTTC. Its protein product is CASSSPKDSYNEQFF.

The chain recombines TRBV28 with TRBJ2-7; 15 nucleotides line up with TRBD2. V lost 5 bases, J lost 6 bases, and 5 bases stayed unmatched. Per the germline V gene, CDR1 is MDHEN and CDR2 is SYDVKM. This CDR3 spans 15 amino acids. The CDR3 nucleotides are TGTGCCAGCAGTGGGACTAGCGGGAGGTATACCGAGCAGTACTTC. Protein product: CASSGTSGRYTEQYF. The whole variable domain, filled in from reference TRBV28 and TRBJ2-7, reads DVKVTQSSRYLVKRTGEKVFLECVQDMDHENMFWYRQDPGLGLRLIYFSYDVKMKEKGDIPEGYSVSREKKERFSLILESASTNQTSMYLCASSGTSGRYTEQYFGPGTRLTVT.

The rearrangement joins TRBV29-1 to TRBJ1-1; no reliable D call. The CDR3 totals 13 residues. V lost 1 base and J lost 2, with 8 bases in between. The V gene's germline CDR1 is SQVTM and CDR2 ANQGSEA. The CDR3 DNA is TGCAGCGTTGAAGTGTGGAAAAACACTGAAGCTTTCTTT. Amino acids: CSVEVWKNTEAFF.

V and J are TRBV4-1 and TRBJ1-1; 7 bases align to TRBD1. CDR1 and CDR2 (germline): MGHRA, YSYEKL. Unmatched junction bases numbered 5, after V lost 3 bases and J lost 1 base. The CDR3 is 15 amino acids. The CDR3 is CASSHPTGQNTEAFF. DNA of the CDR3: TGCGCCAGCAGCCACCCGACAGGGCAGAACACTGAAGCTTTCTTT.

The CDR3 protein is CASSQDAGVLSGNTIYF. CDR3 in DNA: TGCGCCAGCAGCCAAGATGCGGGGGTGCTCTCTGGAAACACCATATATTTT. The V gene is TRBV4-3, the J gene TRBJ1-3, with D tentatively TRBD1 (5 bases). Trimming pared 0 bases from V and 0 bases from J, leaving 12 bases between. Germline V CDR1 and CDR2: LGHNA, YSLEER. The length of the CDR3 is 17 residues.

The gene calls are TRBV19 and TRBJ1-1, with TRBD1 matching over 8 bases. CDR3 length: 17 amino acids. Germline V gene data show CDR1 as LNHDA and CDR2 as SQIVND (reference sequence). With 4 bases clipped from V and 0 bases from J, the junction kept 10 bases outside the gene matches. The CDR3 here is CASSTDRGLGMNTEAFF. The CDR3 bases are TGTGCCAGTAGTACAGACAGGGGCCTGGGAATGAACACTGAAGCTTTCTTT.

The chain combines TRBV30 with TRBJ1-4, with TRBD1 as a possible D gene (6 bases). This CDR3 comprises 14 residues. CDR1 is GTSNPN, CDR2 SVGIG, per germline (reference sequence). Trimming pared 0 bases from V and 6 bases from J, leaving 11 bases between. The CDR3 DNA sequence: TGTGCCTGGAGTGTACGCAGGGGAGATGAAAAACTGTTTTTT. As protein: CAWSVRRGDEKLFF.

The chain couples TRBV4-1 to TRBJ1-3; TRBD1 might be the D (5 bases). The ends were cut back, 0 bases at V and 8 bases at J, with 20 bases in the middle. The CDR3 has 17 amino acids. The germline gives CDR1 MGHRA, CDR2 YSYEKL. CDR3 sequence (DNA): TGCGCCAGCAGCCAAGAGAATAGGGCAGGGATGTATGACACCATATATTTT. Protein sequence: CASSQENRAGMYDTIYF.

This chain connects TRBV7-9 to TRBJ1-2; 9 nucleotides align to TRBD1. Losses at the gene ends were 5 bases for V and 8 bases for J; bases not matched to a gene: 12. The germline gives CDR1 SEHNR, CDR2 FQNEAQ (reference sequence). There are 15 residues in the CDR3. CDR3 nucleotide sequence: TGTGCCAGCAGCGCAGGAGGAACAGGGGGCGCCGGCTACACCTTC. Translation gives CASSAGGTGGAGYTF.

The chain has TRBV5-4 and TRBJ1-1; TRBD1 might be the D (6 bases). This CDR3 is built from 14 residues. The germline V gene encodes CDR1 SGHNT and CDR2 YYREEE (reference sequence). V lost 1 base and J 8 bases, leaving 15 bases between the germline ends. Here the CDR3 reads CASSLRQGFVEAFF. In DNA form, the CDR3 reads TGTGCCAGCAGCTTGAGGCAGGGGTTCGTCGAAGCTTTCTTT.

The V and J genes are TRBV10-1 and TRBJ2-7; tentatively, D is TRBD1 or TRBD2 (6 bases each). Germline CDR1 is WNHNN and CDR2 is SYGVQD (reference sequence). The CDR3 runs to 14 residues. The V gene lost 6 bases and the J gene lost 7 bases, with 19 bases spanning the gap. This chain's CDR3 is CASRESAGGGEQYF. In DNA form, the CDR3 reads TGCGCCAGCAGAGAAAGCGCCGGAGGGGGAGAGCAGTACTTC.